The 25 T cell receptor beta chains below all came from one sample that was sequenced in a study of PD-1 blockade in mismatch repair-deficient tumors. Generated by immunoSEQ multiplex PCR, the TCRdb table keeps only in-frame clones and is missing some. The table includes some 19,000 clones, roughly four fifths detected once. Sequences were derived from PBMCs, sampled 52 weeks after starting pembrolizumab. The receptors here all came from an adult with mismatch repair-deficient cancer.

On this clone: The junction and the germline gene differ at one end; a read error may be behind it. V gene TRBV13 combines with J gene TRBJ2-7, with 10 positions matching TRBD2. CDR3 length equals 14 residues. Germline V gene lookup returns CDR1 PRHDT and CDR2 FYEKMQ (reference sequence). The DNA of the CDR3 is TGTGCCAGCAGCCTAGGACTAGCGGTCTACGAGCAGTACTTC. Its protein product is CASSLGLAVYEQYF.

The chain couples TRBV10-1 to TRBJ2-1; TRBD2 matches at 12 bases. The germline V gene encodes CDR1 WNHNN and CDR2 SYGVQD (reference sequence). The CDR3 extends over 16 amino acids. The V and J ends lost 3 bases and 6 bases, in that order; junction bases with no gene match: 6. CDR3 loop: CASSDLAGGPSNEQFF. CDR3 nucleotide sequence: TGCGCCAGCAGTGATCTAGCGGGAGGGCCGTCCAATGAGCAGTTCTTC.

For this clone: The sample carries other DNA sequences with the same CDR3. This chain joins TRBV5-1 and TRBJ1-2, with D possibly matching TRBD1 (5 bases). This CDR3 has 13 amino acids. Germline V gives CDR1 SGHRS, CDR2 YFSETQ. Trimming left V 4 bases short and J 2 bases short, with 9 bases between. This chain's CDR3 is CASSPGVNYGYTF. CDR3 coding DNA: TGCGCCAGCAGCCCGGGGGTAAACTATGGCTACACCTTC.

This rearrangement joins TRBV18 to TRBJ2-1, with a possible D match to TRBD1 (6 bases). Germline CDR1 reads KGHSH; CDR2 reads LQKENI. V lost 2 bases and J lost 3, with 8 bases in between. This CDR3 is built from 14 residues. CDR3 region: CASSPKGVYNEQFF. CDR3 bases: TGTGCCAGCTCACCAAAGGGGGTCTACAATGAGCAGTTCTTC.

The chain couples TRBV25-1 to TRBJ1-6; TRBD1 matches 7 bases. This CDR3 spans 14 amino acids. The trim removed 2 bases at V and 11 bases at J, leaving 6 bases unmatched. Germline V lookup: CDR1 MGHDK, CDR2 SYGVNS. In nucleotides, the CDR3 is TGTGCCAGCAGTGAAAAGAGGGGACAGACACCCCTCCACTTT. This gives the protein CASSEKRGQTPLHF.

The chain links TRBV9 to TRBJ2-7; TRBD1 matches 9 bases. Germline values: CDR1 SGDLS, CDR2 YYNGEE. V lost 4 bases and J lost 5; bases outside the gene matches: 4. CDR3 length: 13 amino acids. CDR3 sequence: CASSFRTGDEQYF. For the CDR3, the DNA is TGTGCCAGCAGCTTTCGGACAGGGGACGAGCAGTACTTC.

This clone was observed once. The V gene is TRBV28, the J gene TRBJ2-3; 8 nucleotides match TRBD2. The V gene end was trimmed by 6 bases and the J gene end by 1 base; junction bases not matched to a gene: 9. CDR3 length equals 16 residues. The germline CDR1 and CDR2 sequences are MDHEN and SYDVKM. This CDR3 is CASSLLGTRGTDTQYF. The CDR3 coding sequence is TGTGCCAGCAGCCTCCTAGGGACTAGAGGCACAGATACGCAGTATTTT.

V usage is TRBV5-1 and J usage is TRBJ1-1; maybe TRBD1 (5 bases). This CDR3 region has 18 residues. Trimming stripped 4 bases from V and 4 bases from J, with 26 bases between. Germline CDR1 reads SGHRS; CDR2 reads YFSETQ. The CDR3 nucleotides are TGCGCCAGCAGCCCCGAGGGGACTGGAGGTAGGAGGGGCACTGAAGCTTTCTTT. This gives the protein CASSPEGTGGRRGTEAFF.

This clone was detected only once. The chain has TRBV10-3 and TRBJ1-5; D might be TRBD1 (5 bases). The CDR3 totals 12 residues. Trimming cost V 11 bases and J 4 bases, with 12 bases left between them. The germline gives CDR1 ENHRY, CDR2 SYGVKD. The CDR3 region has the DNA TGTGCCTCACGGGAGGGGAATCAGCCCCAGCATTTT. Its translation is CASREGNQPQHF.

This chain uses TRBV4-1 with TRBJ2-7; no reliable D call. The germline CDR1 and CDR2 sequences are MGHRA and YSYEKL. This CDR3 comprises 13 residues. The V and J ends lost 4 bases and 9 bases respectively, with 16 bases between them. CDR3 loop: CASSPLGLVRQYF. CDR3 in DNA: TGCGCCAGCAGCCCCCTCGGGTTGGTTCGGCAGTACTTC.

V is TRBV19 and J is TRBJ1-4; D is unclear. Trimming shortened V by 6 bases and J by 0 bases, and 8 bases separated the two germline ends. The CDR3 has 14 amino acids. Germline V CDR1 and CDR2: LNHDA, SQIVND (reference sequence). The CDR3 region has the DNA TGTGCCAGTAGGGACTTTGCAACTAATGAAAAACTGTTTTTT. Translating gives CASRDFATNEKLFF.

This chain joins TRBV5-4 and TRBJ2-3; perhaps TRBD2 as D (5 bases). With 4 bases removed from V and 3 bases from J, the gap between germline ends came to 18 bases. This CDR3 spans 16 amino acids. In germline, CDR1 is SGHNT, CDR2 YYREEE (reference sequence). CDR3 bases: TGTGCCAGCAGCCCCGATCGACTACTACTGACAGATACGCAGTATTTT. This sequence encodes CASSPDRLLLTDTQYF.

The chain links TRBV5-1 to TRBJ2-1, with 9 bases lining up with TRBD2. CDR1 SGHRS and CDR2 YFSETQ come from the germline V gene. The V segment lost 2 bases and the J segment 0 bases; nucleotides outside the gene matches: 0. The CDR3 spans 15 residues. In DNA form, the CDR3 reads TGCGCCAGCAGCTTTAGCGGGAGCTCCTACAATGAGCAGTTCTTC. Amino acids: CASSFSGSSYNEQFF.

J is TRBJ2-3 and V is TRBV28, with 10 positions matching TRBD2. The germline V gene has CDR1 MDHEN and CDR2 SYDVKM. The trim removed 5 bases at V and 2 bases at J, leaving 4 bases unmatched. The CDR3 extends over 15 amino acids. The CDR3 DNA is TGTGCCAGCAGTCGGCTAGCGGGGGACACAGATACGCAGTATTTT. It translates to CASSRLAGDTDTQYF.

The genes are TRBV5-1 and TRBJ2-1; 8 nucleotides match TRBD1. After removal of 4 bases from V and 5 bases from J, the junction contained 8 bases not matched to a gene. The length of the CDR3 is 15 residues. Germline V gene data show CDR1 as SGHRS and CDR2 as YFSETQ. The CDR3 spells CASSATDRANNEQFF. The CDR3 bases are TGCGCCAGCAGCGCCACGGACAGGGCGAACAATGAGCAGTTCTTC.

The CDR3 DNA sequence: TGTGCCAGCAGCGTAAGGGGACAGACGAGCACAGATACGCAGTATTTT. This encodes CASSVRGQTSTDTQYF. The rearrangement links TRBV9 to TRBJ2-3; TRBD1 matches 7 bases. In germline, CDR1 is SGDLS, CDR2 YYNGEE. CDR3 length equals 16 residues. V was pared by 1 base and J by 0 bases, with 5 bases of the junction left unmatched. Full variable domain (outside the CDR3, taken from reference TRBV9 and TRBJ2-3): DSGVTQTPKHLITATGQRVTLRCSPRSGDLSVYWYQQSLDQGLQFLIQYYNGEERAKGNILERFSAQQFPDLHSELNLSSLELGDSALYFCASSVRGQTSTDTQYFGPGTRLTVL.

The gene calls are TRBV5-1 and TRBJ1-2, with 7 bases aligning to TRBD1. Germline V CDR1 and CDR2: SGHRS, YFSETQ. The CDR3 is 15 amino acids. J was trimmed by 1 base and V by 4 bases; bases with no gene match: 7. Here the CDR3 DNA reads TGCGCCAGCAGCCTCTCAGGGGGATTTAACTATGGCTACACCTTC. Protein sequence: CASSLSGGFNYGYTF.

V is TRBV4-1 and J is TRBJ2-5; D is unclear. This CDR3 is built from 14 residues. The germline V gene encodes CDR1 MGHRA and CDR2 YSYEKL. With 0 bases removed from V and 4 bases from J, the gap between germline ends came to 9 bases. The CDR3 DNA is TGCGCCAGCAGCCAAGATACCTTGCGAGAGACCCAGTACTTC. Protein: CASSQDTLRETQYF.

This clone occurred once. This chain uses TRBV6-5 with TRBJ1-4; D might be TRBD1 (6 bases). V lost 2 bases and J 8 bases, leaving 18 bases between the germline ends. Germline CDR1 and CDR2: MNHEY and SVGAGI. CDR3 length equals 16 residues. CDR3: CASSYAGGGRKEKLFF. Here the CDR3 DNA reads TGTGCCAGCAGTTACGCTGGCGGGGGGCGGAAGGAAAAACTGTTTTTT.

This chain connects TRBV9 to TRBJ2-5; 7 nucleotides agree with TRBD1. Germline CDR1 and CDR2: SGDLS and YYNGEE. The CDR3 loop spans 13 amino acids. V lost 4 bases, J lost 2 bases, and 2 bases stayed unmatched. The CDR3 region is CASSPRGQETQYF. CDR3 coding DNA: TGTGCCAGCAGCCCCAGGGGGCAAGAGACCCAGTACTTC.

The chain combines TRBV7-3 with TRBJ1-5; D is ambiguous. Germline values: CDR1 SGHTA, CDR2 FQGTGA. Trimming stripped 4 bases from V and 5 bases from J, with 9 bases between. The CDR3 spans 13 residues. This CDR3 is CASSSDTDQPQHF. The CDR3 nucleotides are TGTGCCAGCAGCTCCGACACGGATCAGCCCCAGCATTTT.

This rearrangement joins TRBV6-5 to TRBJ2-3; 8 bases match TRBD2. The CDR3 loop spans 15 amino acids. Germline CDR1 is MNHEY and CDR2 is SVGAGI. With V trimmed by 2 bases and J by 4 bases, 5 bases remained unmatched. In DNA, the CDR3 is TGTGCCAGCAGTTACGAGCGGGGGATCTCAGATACGCAGTATTTT. Encoded protein: CASSYERGISDTQYF.

V and J are TRBV7-3 and TRBJ2-3; 9 bases are shared with TRBD2. In germline, CDR1 is SGHTA, CDR2 FQGTGA. Losses at the gene ends were 3 bases for V and 8 bases for J; bases not matched to a gene: 0. The CDR3 consists of 12 residues. As DNA, the CDR3 is TGTGCCAGCAGCTTGACTAGCGGTACGCAGTATTTT. Its translation: CASSLTSGTQYF.

The chain joins TRBV5-4 to TRBJ2-5; 7 positions match TRBD2. Germline V gene lookup returns CDR1 SGHNT and CDR2 YYREEE (reference sequence). J lost 2 bases, V lost 7 bases, and 5 bases had no gene match. The CDR3 contains 13 residues. The CDR3 DNA follows: TGTGCCAGCGCGGGAGCCCCACAAGAGACCCAGTACTTC. Translating it yields CASAGAPQETQYF.

The chain uses TRBV6-5 and TRBJ2-7, with 9 bases lining up with TRBD2. There are 15 residues in the CDR3. CDR1 is MNHEY and CDR2 is SVGAGI in the germline V gene. V shed 0 bases and J 6 bases; nucleotides not matched to a gene: 6. CDR3 in amino acids: CASSYSKAGGFEQYF. The CDR3 nucleotides are TGTGCCAGCAGTTACTCGAAAGCGGGAGGCTTCGAGCAGTACTTC.